This T cell receptor (beta chain) derives from a study of metastatic and nonmetastatic thyroid tumors. Patients were all untreated before their thyroid surgery. TCRdb re-called the PCR reads via MiXCR. The sample consists of roughly 18,000 clones, under 30% of them appearing once. This clone was counted at least ten times. The TCR comes from a male donor with papillary thyroid cancer or a benign thyroid nodule (not recorded which). Some clones in this sample may be carry-over from other donors' samples. Sample: tumor tissue.

This CDR3 is CAWSGGTSGRAVYNEQFF. In DNA, the CDR3 is TGTGCCTGGAGTGGAGGGACTAGCGGGAGGGCTGTCTACAATGAGCAGTTCTTC. This chain joins TRBV30 and TRBJ2-1; 16 bases line up with TRBD2. The CDR3 sequence is 18 residues long. The ends lost 1 base at V and 3 bases at J; junction bases unmatched: 6. The germline V gene encodes CDR1 GTSNPN and CDR2 SVGIG (reference sequence).